This note documents a single T cell receptor (beta chain) sequence. What this receptor recognizes is not known. Base qualities are not recorded, but no much larger clone differs from it by a single base. The sample comes from a study of cytomegalovirus exposure and HLA in healthy donors (TCRdb year 2017). The study in broad terms: According to an earlier analysis of a few hundred of the donors, some 170 million T cells yielded 117 million unique TCR beta sequences and 276 Gb of sequence data. An early release that covered more than 550 HLA-typed donors contained 250 to 350 gigabases of sequencing data and 85 million to 100 million unique TCR sequences. The genetic ancestry cluster associated with self-reported Caucasian donors included around 76% of the approximately 400 genotyped donors. The aim of the study was to test whether cataloging public T cell receptors could identify signatures of past pathogen exposure. The study profiled the T cell repertoires of 550 to 700 subjects by immunosequencing and related them to cytomegalovirus serostatus. In addition to the first cohort of around 670 subjects, a separate validation cohort of 130 or so different subjects was used. To predict cytomegalovirus infection status, the study combined high-throughput TCR immunosequencing, statistical association of individual TCRs with disease status, and machine learning. In a later analysis, previously published TCR beta repertoires from about 640 donors were re-analyzed and high-resolution HLA genotyping was added so that TCR occurrence patterns could be studied. Rather than drawing on any new phenotypic data, the later analysis identified candidate immune exposures from TCR beta sequences and the way those sequences occurred across donors. An earlier analysis of roughly 580 of the donors used high-throughput TCR beta sequencing to judge whether each TCR beta V gene segment behaved as functional or pseudogenic. Donor age, sex, ethnicity and CMV serostatus were collected together with the repertoire data. A later genetic analysis used genome-wide SNP genotypes for about 65% of the 666 donors, treating that subset as a discovery cohort. Every discovery cohort repertoire had been produced on one sequencing platform. Class I and class II HLA loci were covered by the typing at four-digit resolution. The number of typed donors differed by locus: about 629-640 for A, B, C, DRB1 and DQB1; approximately 540 for DQA1; 606 for DPA1; and some 430 for DPB1. A handful of DR-DQ haplotypes were treated as single units for association and clustering because of strong linkage in the cohort. Across under 500 genotyped donors of the cohort, an average of roughly 250,000 unique TCR beta nucleotide sequences per donor were sequenced, and 15% to 20% of those sequences were non-productive.

Overall study outcomes, separate from this receptor: Specific HLA alleles were associated with 16,951 TCR beta sequences at a false discovery rate of 0.05 in a later analysis. A cluster of highly shared sequence variants was judged likely to represent a technical artifact of the sequencing pipeline. In a later analysis, HLA-associated TCR beta chains showed more clonal expansion and lower generation probabilities than non-associated chains that were equally common. In a later genetic analysis, a missense DCLRE1C variant was associated with V-gene and J-gene trimming of TCR beta chains, and the association was replicated in an independent cohort. Most TCR sequences were seen in very few donors, while some public TCRs were found in many individuals. The only immune exposure information available for the cohort was CMV serostatus. A further reported finding was that TCR beta sequences accurately predicted the HLA-A and HLA-B alleles for most subjects in the first cohort. It was suggested by the authors that the approach could potentially be generalized to other disease states and immunological phenotypes. A later analysis found that TCR association rates varied across HLA loci, with DRB1 alleles showing the most associated TCRs and HLA-C alleles the fewest. Because some donors lacked HLA typing at each locus, the association tests relied only on the typed subset. When HLA alleles, especially DR and DQ, strongly co-occurred, TCR associations were difficult to assign to individual alleles. In a later analysis, most CMV-associated TCR beta chains were found to appear HLA-restricted, with HLA associations seemingly driven largely by CMV exposure. A later analysis reported that several top co-occurrence clusters appeared linked to parvovirus B19, influenza, CMV and Epstein-Barr virus. In an earlier analysis of roughly 500 of the donors, most TCR beta V segments appeared in productive rearrangements about 90% or about 30% of the time, broadly matching IMGT annotations. The classifier was reported to diagnose cytomegalovirus status with high specificity and sensitivity in both the original cohort and the validation cohort. Sequencing depth was assumed to be roughly uniform across donors in the presence/absence analyses, though that assumption may not hold. In vitro tests confirmed that three of the cytomegalovirus-associated TCR beta chains recognize cytomegalovirus antigens. Some IMGT-functional V segments, including TRBV6-2 and TRBV6-3, could not be distinguished by the 87-base-pair reads and were therefore excluded. Compared with the roughly 600-donor mean, donors in an Asian-associated ancestry cluster had fewer N-insertions in productive TCRs, according to a later genetic analysis. Some 16 rarely observed V segments, including chromosome 9 orphons, were excluded from the earlier analysis of approximately 500 of the donors because counts were too low. In this cohort, only TCR beta chains were sequenced, and detectable features were limited by the absence of alpha or paired-chain data. The study gave a list of about 170 TCR beta chains associated with cytomegalovirus. Linkage disequilibrium might explain the correlated functional status among segregating V segments, but an unknown experimental factor could not be excluded.

The library was generated by the immunoSEQ multiplex PCR assay. A mixture of 60 forward primers for TCR Vbeta segments and 13 reverse primers for TCR Jbeta segments was used in the multiplex PCR. The CDR3 region of rearranged TCR beta genes was amplified from genomic DNA by a multiplex PCR assay. The Illumina HiSeq System was used to sequence the amplified TCR beta libraries as 87-base-pair reads. The paper's data handling went like this. A later analysis tallied around 80 million unique TCR beta chains across the 666 repertoires, and approximately 12 million of those chains were shared by two or more donors. To remove PCR and sequencing errors, raw reads were error-corrected and collapsed into unique sequences using a nearest-neighbor algorithm that merged closely related sequences. CDR3 sequences were aligned to IMGT reference sequences to assign V, D and J gene segments. For a sequence to be retained, a match of at least six nucleotides was required to both a V gene segment and a J gene segment. A rearrangement counted as productive if the CDR3 had no stop codons and remained in frame with V and J, and every other rearrangement counted as non-productive. Following IMGT convention, CDR3 was defined as the stretch from the second conserved V-encoded cysteine to the conserved J-encoded phenylalanine. Sequences without an unambiguous match to a single V gene segment were excluded from the earlier analysis of 587 of the donors. An earlier analysis of 550 to 650 of the donors classified V segments as functional when productive rearrangements were above 56.7% and as segregating when the standard deviation between donors was above 5%. To diagnose cytomegalovirus status from the catalog of TCR beta chain sequences, a statistical classification framework was built. In a later analysis, V and J genes were assigned by comparing TCR nucleotide sequences against IMGT/GENE-DB human TR gene sequences. A later analysis assigned CDR3 sequences and most-parsimonious VDJ recombination scenarios with the TCRdist pipeline. In a later analysis, every TCR beta chain was defined by the combination of its CDR3 amino acid sequence and its V-gene family, and reads without a unique V-gene family were dropped. In a later analysis, nearly 600 highly shared, low-generation-probability nucleotide sequences were removed to address suspected cross-contamination and a sequencing artifact. For each public chain, a later analysis derived a clonal expansion index from normalized ranks of inferred template counts within each repertoire. In a later analysis, generation probabilities were computed using a VDJ recombination model fitted to out-of-frame rearrangements, and the results were checked against IGoR. A later analysis scored TCR-TCR, TCR-HLA and TCR-CMV co-occurrence with hypergeometric tests, applying a repertoire-size bias correction to TCR pairs. To estimate false discovery rates, a later analysis permuted the HLA or CMV assignments 20 times. In a later analysis, co-occurring TCRs were grouped using DBSCAN, with TCRdist sequence similarity added in when clustering inside HLA-allele-positive subsets. For co-occurrence clustering, repertoires with fewer than 30,000 or more than 120,000 public chains were excluded, along with 4 to 6 repertoires with anomalous nucleotide sharing. TCRdb took over this immuneACCESS table, retaining in-frame rearrangements with V and J assigned. Such tables are incomplete; in checked studies, under half of the missing clones stem from an unresolved V gene, and the remainder is unexplained. V, J and clone size reflect that table, while D and trimming were determined from the DNA. The sample table records about 250,000 clones; around 65% of these occur just once. The ten top clones hold approximately 2.3% of the sample.

V gives up 5 bases and J gives up 0 bases, and the segment between their germline ends measures 3 bases. The germline V gene supplies CDR1 SGHAT and CDR2 FQNNGV. Measured from the cysteine to the phenylalanine, the CDR3 is 12 residues long. CDR3 DNA is the only sequence kept; it has 36 bases, read in frame from the first base. In total, 630 or so healthy bone marrow donors made up the cohort. At the time of sampling, every cohort member was nominally healthy, though immune exposures that went unrecorded were likely present. The donor tested CMV seronegative, placing the donor among the 350 or so seronegative members of the cohort. A peripheral blood sample was provided by each donor, and peripheral blood mononuclear cells were used for TCR beta sequencing. The Qiagen DNeasy Blood Extraction Kit was used to extract genomic DNA from the blood cell samples.

This clonotype was obtained from a female donor in good health and CMV-seronegative. The chain is assembled from TRBV11-2 and TRBJ2-3, with the D gene not clear enough to name. Material: PBMCs. The DNA sequence is TGTGCCAGCAGCCCTAGCACAGATACGCAGTATTTT. It codes for CASSPSTDTQYF.